A single T cell receptor (beta chain) is shown here with its context. The sample belongs to a study of blood T cell repertoires in COVID-19. The data were produced by immunoSEQ multiplex PCR, yet TCRdb's version contains in-frame clones alone and is incomplete. The sample includes 100,000 to 150,000 clones, around nine tenths of them seen just once. V gave up 5 bases and J gave up 1 base; unmatched junction bases: 4. Germline assignment: CDR1 SEHNR and CDR2 FQNEAQ (reference sequence). The length of the CDR3 is 16 residues. The source is a woman aged 70 to 79 with COVID-19, enrolled during active disease. This rearrangement joins TRBV7-9 to TRBJ2-3; 12 positions agree with TRBD1. Sample: peripheral blood. CDR3 bases: TGTGCCAGCAGCACCGGGACAGGGGGCCGCACAGATACGCAGTATTTT. Amino acids: CASSTGTGGRTDTQYF. Looking up the rest from reference TRBV7-9 and TRBJ2-3 gives the full variable domain: DTGVSQNPRHKITKRGQNVTFRCDPISEHNRLYWYRQTLGQGPEFLTYFQNEAQLEKSRLLSDRFSAERPKGSFSTLEIQRTEQGDSAMYLCASSTGTGGRTDTQYFGPGTRLTVL.